Listed below are T cell receptor beta chains from one sample, sequenced in a study of beta chain features in type 1 diabetes. Sequencing was performed with immunoSEQ multiplex PCR; in TCRdb, only in-frame clones are kept and a portion is missing. The data show 130,000 to 150,000 clones, around 50% seen once. Specimen: Tregs from blood. These receptor sequences come from a man aged 18 to 29 in good health. CDR3s include the opening cysteine and the closing phenylalanine or tryptophan. A D gene is named only where the DNA matches it firmly. Size is stated for part of the rows, as once, few or many counts, or as a class when the clone is expanded.

v_call	d_call	j_call	clone_size	cdr3_nt	cdr3_aa
TRBV10-3	TRBD1	TRBJ1-3	-	TGTGCCATCAGGAACCTCGGACAGGGGGGGACTGGAAACACCATATATTTT	CAIRNLGQGGTGNTIYF
TRBV7-2	TRBD1	TRBJ1-1	once	TGTGCCAGCAGCTTTCTGGACAGGGGTGGTACTGAAGCTTTCTTT	CASSFLDRGGTEAFF
TRBV19	TRBD1	TRBJ2-1	once	TGTGCCAGTGCGAACAGGGGGCCGTTCAGCCCTAACAATGAGCAGTTCTTC	CASANRGPFSPNNEQFF
TRBV2	-	TRBJ2-7	few	TGTGCCAGCCGTCGTGAGGGTTTATCCTACGAGCAGTACTTC	CASRREGLSYEQYF
TRBV7-2	TRBD2	TRBJ2-3	-	TGTGCCAGCGGTATCCGGGGGGGGCGCAGAGCAGATACGCAGTATTTT	CASGIRGGRRADTQYF
TRBV29-1	TRBD2	TRBJ2-3	-	TGCAGCGTTAGTATTGGACTAGCCACAGATACGCAGTATTTT	CSVSIGLATDTQYF
TRBV5-1	TRBD2	TRBJ2-3	-	TGCGCCAGCAGCCAACGGAGCTTTGGAGCGGGGGTTCGAGAGGATACGCAGTATTTT	CASSQRSFGAGVREDTQYF
TRBV18	TRBD2	TRBJ2-7	few	TGTGCCAGCTCTCTAACTAGCGGGACCTCCTACGAGCAGTACTTC	CASSLTSGTSYEQYF
TRBV11-2	TRBD2	TRBJ2-5	-	TGTGCCAGCAGCTTACGGGGGGTTCCACAAGAGACCCAGTACTTC	CASSLRGVPQETQYF
TRBV28	TRBD2	TRBJ2-1	-	TGTGCCAGCAGTCTGCTTCTAGCGGGAGTGCGAAATGAGCAGTTCTTC	CASSLLLAGVRNEQFF
TRBV15	-	TRBJ1-1	-	TGTGCCACCAGCAGAGCCGGGACTGAAGCTTTCTTT	CATSRAGTEAFF
TRBV23-1	-	TRBJ2-6	-	TGCGCCAGCAGTCACCATGACAGCTCTGGGGCCAACGTCCTGACTTTC	CASSHHDSSGANVLTF
TRBV19	TRBD2	TRBJ2-7	-	TGTGCCAGTAGTCCCTCGGGGGGGCGCTCCTACGAGCAGTACTTC	CASSPSGGRSYEQYF
TRBV18	-	TRBJ1-5	-	TGTGCCAGCTCACCGCCTAGGGGCTGGCCCCAGCATTTT	CASSPPRGWPQHF
TRBV6-6	TRBD1	TRBJ1-1	-	TGTGCCAGCAGTAGCCTGGGACAGGGGAACACTGAAGCTTTCTTT	CASSSLGQGNTEAFF
TRBV5-1	-	TRBJ1-6	-	TGCGCCAGCAGCTTATTTTGGGCACCTGGCTCCAATTCACCCCTCCACTTT	CASSLFWAPGSNSPLHF
TRBV5-1	TRBD2	TRBJ2-3	few	TGCGCCAGCAAACGACTAGCGGTTTACCATACGCAGTATTTT	CASKRLAVYHTQYF
TRBV27	TRBD2	TRBJ2-7	-	TGTGCCAGCAGCCTCCGACCGGGGCGGGAGGGCCTACGGTTC	CASSLRPGREGLRF